Listed below are T cell receptor beta chains from one sample, sequenced in a study of T-cell memory formation after mild COVID-19. MiXCR was run by TCRdb on the 5' RACE reads, yielding one entry per CDR3 protein. The sample comprises hundreds of thousands of distinct CDR3 sequences, about a quarter of which are singletons, and around 13% rests with the top ten. The material sequenced was PBMCs or a T cell subset sorted from them (not recorded which). The receptors derive from an adult woman who had mild COVID-19 (a few samples of this study predate the infection). Cell type and time point are not known. CDR3s include the opening cysteine and the closing phenylalanine or tryptophan. Fields, in order: V gene, J gene, D gene, clone size, CDR3 DNA, CDR3 protein. The D gene is left open where the match is weak. Clone size appears in some rows only: once, few, many, or a class for an expanded clone.

V: TRBV9
J: TRBJ1-2
D: -
size: few
DNA: TGTGCCAGCAGCGTAGGGGCAGGGACCGTGTATGGCTACACCTTC
CDR3: CASSVGAGTVYGYTF

V: TRBV12-5
J: TRBJ1-1
D: -
size: few
DNA: TGTGCTAGTTGGCGAGGGAACACTGAAGCTTTCTTT
CDR3: CASWRGNTEAFF

V: TRBV6-5
J: TRBJ2-4
D: TRBD1
size: -
DNA: TGTGCCAGCAGTTCACAGGGGCGTGCCAAAAACATTCAGTACTTC
CDR3: CASSSQGRAKNIQYF

V: TRBV4-1
J: TRBJ2-3
D: TRBD2
size: -
DNA: TGCGCCAGCAGCCAGGGGGGGATGGCAGATACGCAGTATTTT
CDR3: CASSQGGMADTQYF

V: TRBV5-1
J: TRBJ2-1
D: TRBD2
size: few
DNA: TGCGCCAGCAGCGAGTTGGCTAGCGGGGGGGAGCAGTTCTTC
CDR3: CASSELASGGEQFF

V: TRBV7-3
J: TRBJ2-1
D: TRBD1
size: -
DNA: TGTGCCAGCAGTAAAGGAAACAGGGGGCTCAATGAGCAGTTCTTC
CDR3: CASSKGNRGLNEQFF

V: TRBV18
J: TRBJ1-5
D: TRBD1
size: -
DNA: TGTGCCAGCTCTCCGGACAGGGTCAATCAGCCCCAGCATTTT
CDR3: CASSPDRVNQPQHF

V: TRBV27
J: TRBJ2-1
D: -
size: once
DNA: TGTGCCAGCAGCCTCGACAGGTTCGGCAATGAGCAGTTCTTC
CDR3: CASSLDRFGNEQFF

V: TRBV7-9
J: TRBJ2-7
D: -
size: few
DNA: TGTGCCAGCAGCTCGAAGTCCGCCCACGAGCAGTACTTC
CDR3: CASSSKSAHEQYF

V: TRBV29-1
J: TRBJ2-1
D: -
size: few
DNA: TGCAGCGTTGTGGACTCGCCCTCGCGGGATGAGCAGTTCTTC
CDR3: CSVVDSPSRDEQFF

V: TRBV7-7
J: TRBJ2-5
D: -
size: few
DNA: TGTGCCAGCAGCTTAGGCGGGGCGATCCAAGAGACCCAGTACTTC
CDR3: CASSLGGAIQETQYF

V: TRBV6-1
J: TRBJ1-3
D: -
size: -
DNA: TGTGCCAGCAGTGAAATGGGGGGAACTGGAAACACCATATATTTT
CDR3: CASSEMGGTGNTIYF

V: TRBV29-1
J: TRBJ1-5
D: TRBD1
size: few
DNA: TGCAGCGTGACAGGGCTTGGTGGCAATCAGCCCCAGCATTTT
CDR3: CSVTGLGGNQPQHF

V: TRBV29-1
J: TRBJ1-2
D: -
size: few
DNA: TGCAGCGTGGGCCAACCCCGCGGGTGGTATGGCTACACCTTC
CDR3: CSVGQPRGWYGYTF

V: TRBV5-1
J: TRBJ1-2
D: TRBD1
size: -
DNA: TGCGCCAGCAGCGGCACCGGGACAGGAAATGGCTACACCTTC
CDR3: CASSGTGTGNGYTF

V: TRBV15
J: TRBJ2-7
D: TRBD2
size: many
DNA: TGTGCCACCAGCAGAGTGAGACTAGCGGAGTACGAGCAGTACTTC
CDR3: CATSRVRLAEYEQYF

V: TRBV20-1
J: TRBJ2-7
D: TRBD1
size: few
DNA: TGCAGTGCCGCAAGGGGGACAGGGGCAGGCGAGCAGTACTTC
CDR3: CSAARGTGAGEQYF

V: TRBV20-1
J: TRBJ2-5
D: TRBD1
size: -
DNA: TGCAGTGCCACCCCTAGGACAGGGGGTCAAGAGACCCAGTACTTC
CDR3: CSATPRTGGQETQYF

V: TRBV4-3
J: TRBJ1-2
D: -
size: -
DNA: TGCGCCAGCAGCCAAGATTCTTTGGGCGCAGGTGGCTACACCTTC
CDR3: CASSQDSLGAGGYTF

V: TRBV29-1
J: TRBJ2-6
D: -
size: -
DNA: TGCAGCGTCGTCCCGGGACCCCCGGGGGCCAACGTCCTGACTTTC
CDR3: CSVVPGPPGANVLTF

V: TRBV12-3/TRBV12-4
J: TRBJ1-1
D: -
size: few
DNA: TGTGCCAGCAGTCCTAGGACAAGCTCCCATGAGACTGAAGCTTTCTTT
CDR3: CASSPRTSSHETEAFF

V: TRBV7-9
J: TRBJ2-7
D: -
size: -
DNA: TGTGCCAGCAGCCCACAAAGCGTGGCAGGTGACTACGAGCAGTACTTC
CDR3: CASSPQSVAGDYEQYF

V: TRBV12-3/TRBV12-4
J: TRBJ1-3
D: -
size: many
DNA: TGTGCCAGCAGTTCAGTCAGGGGCGCTGGAAACACCATATATTTT
CDR3: CASSSVRGAGNTIYF

V: TRBV6-5
J: TRBJ2-2
D: TRBD2
size: few
DNA: TGTGCCAGCATTTGGAGGGAGGGCGGCACCGGGGAGCTGTTTTTT
CDR3: CASIWREGGTGELFF

V: TRBV4-2
J: TRBJ1-1
D: -
size: few
DNA: TGTGCCAGCAGCCACTATCTGGGGGACACTGAAGCTTTCTTT
CDR3: CASSHYLGDTEAFF

V: TRBV7-8
J: TRBJ1-1
D: TRBD1
size: few
DNA: TGTGCCAGCAGCCTCCGACTCGACAGGGAGATGAACACTGAAGCTTTCTTT
CDR3: CASSLRLDREMNTEAFF

V: TRBV16
J: TRBJ1-1
D: TRBD1
size: few
DNA: TGTGCCAGCAGCCAATTGGACAGGGGGCGGGGGCACACTGAAGCTTTCTTT
CDR3: CASSQLDRGRGHTEAFF

V: TRBV4-1
J: TRBJ1-5
D: -
size: few
DNA: TGCGCCAGCAGCCAAGCCACCGGGAAAGAGAGTCAGCCCCAGCATTTT
CDR3: CASSQATGKESQPQHF

V: TRBV20-1
J: TRBJ2-5
D: -
size: few
DNA: TGCAGTGCTGTGAGGGAGACCCAGTACTTC
CDR3: CSAVRETQYF

V: TRBV4-2
J: TRBJ1-2
D: TRBD1
size: once
DNA: TGTGCCAGCAGCCAAGAGCAGCCAGGGGGCGCAACTGGCTACACCTTC
CDR3: CASSQEQPGGATGYTF

V: TRBV4-1
J: TRBJ1-5
D: -
size: few
DNA: TGCGCCAGCAGCCAAGACAGAACGTCTAATCAGCCCCAGCATTTT
CDR3: CASSQDRTSNQPQHF

V: TRBV24-1
J: TRBJ2-2
D: TRBD1
size: -
DNA: TGTGCCACCAGTGATTGGCAGGGGGCATCGGGGGAGCTGTTTTTT
CDR3: CATSDWQGASGELFF

V: TRBV6-1
J: TRBJ2-1
D: TRBD1
size: few
DNA: TGTGCCAGCAGTCAAACCGGGACAGGGGGAATTTGGAATGAGCAGTTCTTC
CDR3: CASSQTGTGGIWNEQFF

V: TRBV13
J: TRBJ1-6
D: -
size: -
DNA: TGTGCCAGCAGCCCCGGGTTACGAGGTTCACCCCTCCACTTT
CDR3: CASSPGLRGSPLHF

V: TRBV5-1
J: TRBJ2-5
D: TRBD2
size: -
DNA: TGCGCCAGCAGCTTGGGGACTAGCGTAGGAGAGACCCAGTACTTC
CDR3: CASSLGTSVGETQYF